One T cell receptor (beta chain) is described in this entry. The antigen remains undetermined. A J-beta primer mix and a sample-barcoded 5' primer were used in a second PCR of roughly 6 to 11 cycles. Using its own MiXCR run on the 5' RACE reads, TCRdb lists one record per CDR3 protein. The table includes about 940,000 distinct CDR3 sequences, approximately 49% detected once. This specimen comes from a study of blood T cells in healthy people across ages. General study findings and limits: PBMC samples, being unsorted, prevented any conclusive comparison of naive and antigen-experienced cells. Diversity was estimated from one million T cells, and these estimates were considered underestimates.

The authors extracted at least 6 micrograms of total RNA per sample. Germline values: CDR1 SGHRS, CDR2 YFSETQ. The CDR3 has 12 amino acids. Between the trimmed V and J ends, which lost 1 base and 7 bases, there was a span of 9 bases. Sequenced input: blood. The chain is built from TRBV5-1 and TRBJ2-7; D is possibly TRBD1 (5 bases). The clonotype was recovered from a young man in good health. CDR3 DNA sequence: TGCGCCAGCAGCTTGAACAGGATTGAGCAGTACTTC. Translating it yields CASSLNRIEQYF. Using reference TRBV5-1 and TRBJ2-7 for the parts outside the CDR3, the full variable domain is KAGVTQTPRYLIKTRGQQVTLSCSPISGHRSVSWYQQTPGQGLQFLFEYFSETQRNKGNFPGRFSGRQFSNSRSEMNVSTLELGDSALYLCASSLNRIEQYFGPGTRLTVT.